These 23 T cell receptor beta chains originate from one sample sequenced in a study of cytomegalovirus exposure and HLA in healthy donors. The PCR ran on 60 Vbeta and 13 Jbeta primers. TCRdb's copy holds only in-frame clones and misses some; the assay was immunoSEQ multiplex PCR. The profile shows under 200,000 clones, roughly 87% of them singletons. The sample consisted of PBMCs. These receptors came from a boy younger than 10 in good health and CMV-seronegative.

The chain employs TRBV2 and TRBJ2-5; D ambiguous. The J call may be wrong; the DNA end is better matched by TRBJ2-7. Germline values: CDR1 SNHLY, CDR2 FYNNEI. The CDR3 loop spans 11 amino acids. Written as DNA, the CDR3 is TGTGCCAGCAGTGACCCCTACGAGCAGTACTTC. Protein product: CASSDPYEQYF.

The chain uses TRBV20-1 and TRBJ2-5; no reliable D call. Looked up from germline, CDR1 is DFQATT and CDR2 is SNEGSKA (reference sequence). This CDR3 is 11 amino acids long. V was trimmed by 6 bases and J by 5 bases, leaving 10 bases between them. This CDR3 is CSADHSETQYF. The CDR3 DNA reads TGCAGTGCCGACCACAGCGAGACCCAGTACTTC.

V gene TRBV30 combines with J gene TRBJ2-1; a possible D gene is TRBD2 (5 bases). The length of the CDR3 is 12 residues. The V gene lost 5 bases and the J gene lost 5 bases, with 10 bases spanning the gap. Germline V CDR1 and CDR2: GTSNPN, SVGIG (reference sequence). The chain's CDR3 is CAWGPGNNEQFF. The DNA for the CDR3 is TGTGCCTGGGGGCCGGGGAACAATGAGCAGTTCTTC.

This clone has only a few counts. V is TRBV30 and J is TRBJ2-5; maybe TRBD2 (5 bases). This CDR3 has 12 residues. The germline V gene has CDR1 GTSNPN and CDR2 SVGIG (reference sequence). V lost 3 bases, J lost 0 bases, and 5 bases lay in between. The CDR3 is CAWSGNQETQYF. The CDR3 DNA reads TGTGCCTGGAGCGGGAACCAAGAGACCCAGTACTTC.

This clone was detected once. The genes are TRBV7-8 and TRBJ1-1; D not certain. The CDR3 sequence is 12 residues long. Germline V gives CDR1 SGHVS, CDR2 FQNEAQ. Deletions cut 6 bases from V and 7 bases from J, with 12 bases between. Here the CDR3 reads CASSPLAGEAFF. The CDR3 DNA is TGTGCCAGCAGTCCTCTCGCGGGTGAAGCTTTCTTT.

The V call is TRBV29-1, the J call TRBJ1-3; D is undetermined. Germline CDR1 SQVTM, CDR2 ANQGSEA. The germline V and J ends were trimmed by 4 bases and 0 bases, with 7 bases remaining between them. There are 13 residues in the CDR3. CDR3 sequence: CSVGHRSGNTIYF. For the CDR3, the DNA is TGCAGCGTTGGGCACCGCTCTGGAAACACCATATATTTT. Filled out from reference TRBV29-1 and TRBJ1-3, the complete variable domain reads SAVISQKPSRDICQRGTSLTIQCQVDSQVTMMFWYRQQPGQSLTLIATANQGSEATYESGFVIDKFPISRPNLTFSTLTVSNMSPEDSSIYLCSVGHRSGNTIYFGEGSWLTVV.

CDR3 nucleotide sequence: TGTGCCAGCAGTTTGTGGCAGGGGCCTCGGCTTACTTCTGGGGCCAACGTCCTGACTTTC. It yields the protein CASSLWQGPRLTSGANVLTF. The V gene is TRBV27, the J gene TRBJ2-6, with D perhaps matching TRBD1 (6 bases). Germline V gene data show CDR1 as MNHEY and CDR2 as SMNVEV (reference sequence). Between the trimmed V and J ends, which lost 3 bases and 1 base, there was a span of 22 bases. The CDR3 has 20 residues.

The chain uses TRBV28 and TRBJ2-3, with D perhaps TRBD1 (6 bases). The V gene's germline CDR1 is MDHEN and CDR2 SYDVKM. V gave up 5 bases and J gave up 2 bases, with 20 bases separating them. CDR3 length equals 17 residues. The DNA for the CDR3 is TGTGCCAGCAGTGCTAGGGAAGGGGGTTACCTCACAGATACGCAGTATTTT. Translation: CASSAREGGYLTDTQYF.

This sequence joins TRBV28 and TRBJ2-7; 9 bases align to TRBD1. Trimming cost V 8 bases and J 12 bases; bases outside gene matches: 17. Germline CDR1 is MDHEN and CDR2 is SYDVKM. CDR3 size: 14 residues. The DNA of the CDR3 is TGTGCCAGCTTGGAATTGGGACAGGGCTACGAGTGGTACTTC. This gives the protein CASLELGQGYEWYF. Full variable domain (outside the CDR3, taken from reference TRBV28 and TRBJ2-7): DVKVTQSSRYLVKRTGEKVFLECVQDMDHENMFWYRQDPGLGLRLIYFSYDVKMKEKGDIPEGYSVSREKKERFSLILESASTNQTSMYLCASLELGQGYEWYFGPGTRLTVT.

The V and J genes are TRBV11-2 and TRBJ2-1; TRBD2 might be the D (6 bases). V was pared by 4 bases and J by 2 bases, with 15 bases between. The length of the CDR3 is 16 residues. The germline gives CDR1 SGHAT, CDR2 FQNNGV. The CDR3: CASSSRDSVPYNEQFF. CDR3 DNA sequence: TGTGCCAGCAGCTCCCGGGACTCGGTCCCCTACAATGAGCAGTTCTTC.

This clone was detected only once. This chain joins TRBV29-1 and TRBJ2-3, with D uncertain. Germline V gene data show CDR1 as SQVTM and CDR2 as ANQGSEA. Deletions cut 4 bases from V and 0 bases from J, with 8 bases between. There are 13 residues in the CDR3. The CDR3, as DNA: TGCAGCGTTGTCATTTCCAGCACAGATACGCAGTATTTT. Translation gives CSVVISSTDTQYF.

The CDR3 bases are TGTGCCAGCAGTTTAGCTATAGAGAACACTGAAGCTTTCTTT. Translation gives CASSLAIENTEAFF. The gene calls are TRBV5-4 and TRBJ1-1, with D unclear. The germline gives CDR1 SGHNT, CDR2 YYREEE (reference sequence). Trimming shortened V by 5 bases and J by 1 base, and 12 bases separated the two germline ends. CDR3 length: 14 amino acids.

This CDR3 reads CASSSRDRDNYGYTF. The CDR3 bases are TGTGCCAGCAGTTCCCGGGACAGGGATAACTATGGCTACACCTTC. The gene calls are TRBV6-5 and TRBJ1-2; TRBD1 agrees at 9 bases. CDR1 MNHEY and CDR2 SVGAGI come from the germline V gene. Trimming at V came to 4 bases and at J to 1 base, leaving 4 bases not matched to a gene. The CDR3 sequence is 15 residues long.

The chain joins TRBV2 to TRBJ2-5; D unresolved. The V end lost 4 bases, the J end lost 4 bases, and 7 bases lay between the germline ends. This CDR3 contains 12 residues. Germline values: CDR1 SNHLY, CDR2 FYNNEI. The CDR3: CASSVFRETQYF. CDR3 in DNA: TGTGCCAGCAGTGTCTTCAGAGAGACCCAGTACTTC.

CDR3 DNA: TGTGCCAGCAGCTTGGTCTCTAGCGGGACCCACGAGCAGTACTTC. Translated: CASSLVSSGTHEQYF. This chain links TRBV5-4 with TRBJ2-5; 9 bases are a match to TRBD2. The DNA matches TRBJ2-7 better at its end, which makes the J call doubtful. This CDR3 has 15 residues. CDR1 is SGHNT, CDR2 YYREEE, per germline (reference sequence).

The rearrangement links TRBV6-5 to TRBJ2-5; possible D gene TRBD2, 5 bases. Per the germline V gene, CDR1 is MNHEY and CDR2 is SVGAGI. Trimming took 6 bases from V and 1 from J, leaving 12 bases between them. This CDR3 has 14 residues. CDR3 bases: TGTGCCAGCAGGGGTTGGGAGAGCCAAGAGACCCAGTACTTC. It specifies CASRGWESQETQYF.

CDR3 sequence reads: CASSSHQGPPVYGYTF. The CDR3 DNA follows: TGTGCCAGCAGCTCCCATCAGGGGCCGCCGGTCTATGGCTACACCTTC. The genes are TRBV25-1 and TRBJ1-2, with a weak D call TRBD1 (6 bases). The CDR3 runs 16 residues. CDR1 is MGHDK and CDR2 is SYGVNS in the germline V gene. V lost 6 bases to trimming and J lost 4 bases, with 21 bases between them.

The chain uses TRBV15 and TRBJ2-1; TRBD1 matches 8 bases. The trim removed 4 bases at V and 4 bases at J, leaving 6 bases unmatched. The CDR3 covers 15 residues. Germline V gives CDR1 LNHNV, CDR2 YYDKDF (reference sequence). This CDR3 is CATSTWDRQYNEQFF. The CDR3, as DNA: TGTGCCACCAGCACCTGGGACAGGCAGTACAATGAGCAGTTCTTC.

The chain has TRBV29-1 and TRBJ2-3; TRBD2 agrees at 12 bases. The germline V gene encodes CDR1 SQVTM and CDR2 ANQGSEA. This CDR3 comprises 14 residues. The trim removed 6 bases at V and 8 bases at J, leaving 9 bases unmatched. CDR3 in DNA: TGCAGCGTGGAGACTAGCGGGAGAATGGGTACGCAGTATTTT. This encodes CSVETSGRMGTQYF.

The V call is TRBV5-6, the J call TRBJ2-7; 9 bases are a match to TRBD2. The CDR3 runs to 19 residues. Trimming at V came to 0 bases and at J to 6 bases, leaving 19 bases not matched to a gene. CDR1 is SGHDT, CDR2 YYEEEE, per germline. Here the CDR3 DNA reads TGTGCCAGCAGCTTGGCCACGGCTAGCGGGACCCTATATTTTCGCGAGCAGTACTTC. Its translation is CASSLATASGTLYFREQYF.

Notes on this clone: Germline is not matched at one junction end, which may reflect a read error. This same CDR3 is encoded by further DNA sequences in the sample. The chain couples TRBV7-9 to TRBJ1-1, with TRBD1 as a possible D gene (5 bases). Germline CDR1 reads SEHNR; CDR2 reads FQNEAQ (reference sequence). The CDR3 contains 14 residues. CDR3 nucleotides: TGTGCCAGCAGCTTAGGTCGGGGGTCCACTGAGGCTTTCTTT. Its protein product is CASSLGRGSTEAFF.

This clone was detected only a few times. The chain joins TRBV4-2 to TRBJ2-7; D remains ambiguous. CDR3 length equals 15 residues. CDR1 is LGHNA and CDR2 is YNFKEQ in the germline V gene. Trimming took 0 bases from V and 0 from J, leaving 9 bases between them. CDR3 DNA: TGTGCCAGCAGCCAAGACGAGAATAGCTCCTACGAGCAGTACTTC. Its protein is CASSQDENSSYEQYF.

The V call is TRBV9, the J call TRBJ1-1; 7 nucleotides line up with TRBD1. V lost 0 bases and J lost 5; bases outside the gene matches: 7. This CDR3 contains 15 residues. Germline CDR1 SGDLS, CDR2 YYNGEE. The CDR3 coding sequence is TGTGCCAGCAGCGTAGCTACAGGGGTAGTTACTGAAGCTTTCTTT. Translating it yields CASSVATGVVTEAFF.